This T cell receptor beta chain was profiled in a study of spatial heterogeneity in lung cancer. Study-level information: Where present, follow-up PBMC were sequenced a median of about 2 years after resection.

This clonotype was counted at least ten times. TCRdb processed the 5' RACE reads anew with MiXCR; each CDR3 protein has one entry. The table records approximately 70,000 distinct CDR3 sequences, 8% to 9% of them present only once. Germline V gene lookup returns CDR1 SGHTA and CDR2 FQGTGA. V was trimmed by 7 bases and J by 0 bases, leaving 13 bases between them. This CDR3 contains 15 residues. Sample time point: blood at routine non-recurrence follow-up after resection. Whole RNA, which was extracted from tumor, nontumor lung tissue or frozen PBMC, was sequenced without any cell sorting. Sample: PBMCs, taken at follow-up. The gene calls are TRBV7-3 and TRBJ1-3; D is uncertain. This receptor was obtained from a female donor with early-stage non-small cell lung cancer. CDR3 DNA sequence: TGTGCCAGCACCCTAAACCCCTTCTCTGGAAACACCATATATTTT. It encodes CASTLNPFSGNTIYF.